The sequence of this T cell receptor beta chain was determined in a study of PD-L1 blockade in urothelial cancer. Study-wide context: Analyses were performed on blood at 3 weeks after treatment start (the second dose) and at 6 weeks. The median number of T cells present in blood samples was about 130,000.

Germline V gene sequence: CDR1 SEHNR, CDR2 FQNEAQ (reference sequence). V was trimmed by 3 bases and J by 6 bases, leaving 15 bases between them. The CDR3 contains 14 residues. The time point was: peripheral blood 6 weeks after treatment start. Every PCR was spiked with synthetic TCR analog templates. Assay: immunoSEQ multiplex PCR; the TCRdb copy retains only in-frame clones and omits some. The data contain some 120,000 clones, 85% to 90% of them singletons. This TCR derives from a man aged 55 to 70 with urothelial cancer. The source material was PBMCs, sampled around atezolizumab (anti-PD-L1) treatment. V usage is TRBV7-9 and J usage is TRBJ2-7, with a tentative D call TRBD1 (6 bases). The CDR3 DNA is TGTGCCAGCAGCTTCCGGGACACCCATTCCGAGCAGTACTTC. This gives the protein CASSFRDTHSEQYF.